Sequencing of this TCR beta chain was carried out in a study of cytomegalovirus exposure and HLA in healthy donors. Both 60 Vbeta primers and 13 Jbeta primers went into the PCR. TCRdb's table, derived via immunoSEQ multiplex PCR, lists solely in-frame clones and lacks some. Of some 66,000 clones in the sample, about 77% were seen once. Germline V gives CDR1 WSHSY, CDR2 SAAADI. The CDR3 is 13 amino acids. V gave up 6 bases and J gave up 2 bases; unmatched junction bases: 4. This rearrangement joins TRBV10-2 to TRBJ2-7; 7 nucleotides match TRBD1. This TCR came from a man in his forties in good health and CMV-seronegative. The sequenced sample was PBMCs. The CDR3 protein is CASSPDRAYEQYF. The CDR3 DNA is TGCGCCAGCAGCCCAGACAGGGCCTACGAGCAGTACTTC.